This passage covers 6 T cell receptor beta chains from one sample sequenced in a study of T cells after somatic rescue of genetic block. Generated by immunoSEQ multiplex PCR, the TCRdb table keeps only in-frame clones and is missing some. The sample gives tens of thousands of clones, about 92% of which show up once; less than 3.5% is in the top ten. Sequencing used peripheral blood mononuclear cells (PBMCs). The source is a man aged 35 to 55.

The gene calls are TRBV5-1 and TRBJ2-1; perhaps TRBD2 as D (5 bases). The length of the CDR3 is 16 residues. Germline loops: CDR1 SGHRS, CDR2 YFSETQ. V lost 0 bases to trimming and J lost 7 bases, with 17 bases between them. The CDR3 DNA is TGCGCCAGCAGCTTGGCGGAGTTCGGCAGGAGGAATGAGCAGTTCTTC. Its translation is CASSLAEFGRRNEQFF.

CDR3 in amino acids: CASSSSRGNTEAFF. The CDR3, as DNA: TGTGCCAGCAGCTCCAGCCGGGGGAACACTGAAGCTTTCTTT. This sequence joins TRBV7-2 and TRBJ1-1, with D hard to call. The CDR3 loop spans 14 amino acids. Germline CDR1 reads SGHTA; CDR2 reads FQGNSA. V was pared by 4 bases and J by 1 base, with 10 bases between. The whole variable domain, filled in from reference TRBV7-2 and TRBJ1-1, reads GAGVSQSPSNKVTEKGKDVELRCDPISGHTALYWYRQSLGQGLEFLIYFQGNSAPDKSGLPSDRFSAERTGGSVSTLTIQRTQQEDSAVYLCASSSSRGNTEAFFGQGTRLTVV.

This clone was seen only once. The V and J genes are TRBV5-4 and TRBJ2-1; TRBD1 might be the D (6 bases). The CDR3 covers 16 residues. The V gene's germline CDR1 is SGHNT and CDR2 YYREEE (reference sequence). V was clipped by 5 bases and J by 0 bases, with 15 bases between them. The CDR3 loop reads CASSSGAPDSYNEQFF. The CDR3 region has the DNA TGTGCCAGCAGTTCAGGGGCCCCGGACTCCTACAATGAGCAGTTCTTC.

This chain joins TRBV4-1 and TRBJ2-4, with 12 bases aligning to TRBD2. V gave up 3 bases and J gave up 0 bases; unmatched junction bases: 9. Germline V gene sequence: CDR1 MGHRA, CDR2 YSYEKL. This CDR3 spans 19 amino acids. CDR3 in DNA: TGCGCCAGCAGCCACTCGGTTACTAGCGGGGGGTTAGCCAAAAACATTCAGTACTTC. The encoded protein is CASSHSVTSGGLAKNIQYF.

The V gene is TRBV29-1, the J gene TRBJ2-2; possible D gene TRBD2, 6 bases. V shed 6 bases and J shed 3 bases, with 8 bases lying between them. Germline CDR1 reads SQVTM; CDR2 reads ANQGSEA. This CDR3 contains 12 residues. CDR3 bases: TGCAGCGTGTCGGGGGACACCGGGGAGCTGTTTTTT. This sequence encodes CSVSGDTGELFF.

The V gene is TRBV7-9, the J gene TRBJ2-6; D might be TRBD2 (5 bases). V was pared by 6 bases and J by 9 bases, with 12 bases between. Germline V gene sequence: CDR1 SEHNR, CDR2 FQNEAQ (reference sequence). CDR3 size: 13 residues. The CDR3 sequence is CASSPDAGNVLTF. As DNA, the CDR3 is TGTGCCAGCAGTCCGGATGCGGGCAACGTCCTGACTTTC. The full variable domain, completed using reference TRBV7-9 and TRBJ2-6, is DTGVSQNPRHKITKRGQNVTFRCDPISEHNRLYWYRQTLGQGPEFLTYFQNEAQLEKSRLLSDRFSAERPKGSFSTLEIQRTEQGDSAMYLCASSPDAGNVLTFGAGSRLTVL.